This TCR beta chain is drawn from a study of T cell repertoires in cytomegalovirus infection. There are 15 residues in the CDR3. The ends were cut back, 1 base at V and 2 bases at J, with 12 bases in the middle. From germline, CDR1 is MDHEN and CDR2 SYDVKM. In its sample, this clonotype was seen a few times. TCRdb reprocessed the reads with MiXCR, giving one entry per CDR3 protein. The top ten hold 25% to 30% of the sample, which has 170,000 or so distinct CDR3 sequences, about 15% seen once. Sequencing was performed on PBMCs. The chain combines TRBV28 with TRBJ2-7; D is possibly TRBD2 (5 bases). The receptor comes from a human donor in good health (CMV status not recorded). Some clones in this sample may be carry-over from other donors' samples. The chain's CDR3 is CASSLYRQRAYEQYF. As DNA, the CDR3 is TGTGCCAGCAGTTTATATCGGCAGAGGGCCTACGAGCAGTACTTC.